Described below is a single TCR beta chain sequence and its context. The sample belongs to a study of T cell changes during pregnancy in multiple sclerosis. The V end was cut by 0 bases, the J end by 3 bases, with 13 bases between. The germline V gene has CDR1 LNHNV and CDR2 YYDKDF (reference sequence). The CDR3 extends over 16 amino acids. TCRdb's table, derived via immunoSEQ multiplex PCR, lists solely in-frame clones and lacks some. The data hold around 77,000 clones, with around 91% observed a single time. This sequence joins TRBV15 and TRBJ2-3; D not resolved. The receptor comes from a female donor in good health, enrolled as a control in a pregnancy study. The sequencing here drew on peripheral blood, taken in the third trimester of pregnancy. The CDR3 bases are TGTGCCACCAGCAGAGACCCATCGCCGAGGACAGATACGCAGTATTTT. It yields the protein CATSRDPSPRTDTQYF.